The 22 T cell receptor beta chains below all came from one sample that was sequenced in a study of cytomegalovirus exposure and HLA in healthy donors. PCR involved 60 Vbeta and 13 Jbeta primers. Data came from immunoSEQ multiplex PCR; TCRdb stores just in-frame clones and leaves some out. The sample includes around 210,000 clones, 80% to 90% of them seen just once. The source material was PBMCs. The receptor set was obtained from a girl aged 2-10 years in good health and CMV-seronegative.

The chain is built from TRBV7-3 and TRBJ1-1; TRBD1 agrees at 7 bases. CDR3 size: 14 residues. The V and J ends lost 5 bases and 11 bases, in that order; junction bases with no gene match: 14. From germline, CDR1 is SGHTA and CDR2 FQGTGA. The CDR3 protein is CASSRDRDRKKAFF. The CDR3, as DNA: TGTGCCAGCAGCCGCGACCGGGACAGAAAAAAGGCTTTCTTT.

The rearrangement links TRBV4-1 to TRBJ2-7, with 8 nucleotides matching TRBD2. V gave up 0 bases and J gave up 2 bases; unmatched junction bases: 6. This CDR3 contains 16 residues. Germline CDR1 reads MGHRA; CDR2 reads YSYEKL. CDR3 in DNA: TGCGCCAGCAGCCAAGATAGCGCGGGGGGCCCCTACGAGCAGTACTTC. As protein: CASSQDSAGGPYEQYF.

The V gene is TRBV7-8, the J gene TRBJ2-7; TRBD2 matches at 11 bases. Germline values: CDR1 SGHVS, CDR2 FQNEAQ. The CDR3 runs 15 residues. V trimming: 4 bases; J trimming: 4 bases; junction bases outside the gene matches: 6. Here the CDR3 reads CASSSLAGVGYEQYF. The CDR3 coding sequence is TGTGCCAGCAGCTCACTAGCGGGAGTTGGGTACGAGCAGTACTTC.

The gene calls are TRBV7-2 and TRBJ2-5; D remains ambiguous. Looked up from germline, CDR1 is SGHTA and CDR2 is FQGNSA. The germline V and J ends were trimmed by 5 bases and 5 bases, with 9 bases remaining between them. This CDR3 region has 12 residues. This chain's CDR3 is CASSPGLETQYF. In DNA form, the CDR3 reads TGTGCCAGCAGCCCAGGATTGGAGACCCAGTACTTC.

The rearrangement links TRBV6-5 to TRBJ2-7, with D hard to call. The CDR3 runs 15 residues. V gave up 1 base and J gave up 3 bases, with 13 bases separating them. CDR1 and CDR2 from the germline V gene are MNHEY and SVGAGI. In DNA form, the CDR3 reads TGTGCCAGCAGTTACTACCCCAGAGGAGACTACGAGCAGTACTTC. Its translation: CASSYYPRGDYEQYF.

This clone was observed a few times. The chain is built from TRBV5-4 and TRBJ2-3, with D maybe TRBD2 (5 bases). There are 17 residues in the CDR3. Trimming pared 4 bases from V and 0 bases from J, leaving 18 bases between. Germline V gene data show CDR1 as SGHNT and CDR2 as YYREEE (reference sequence). The CDR3 spells CASSPTAAGFSTDTQYF. The DNA of the CDR3 is TGTGCCAGCAGCCCCACCGCCGCGGGTTTCAGCACAGATACGCAGTATTTT.

The chain links TRBV10-2 to TRBJ2-7; D not resolved. The CDR3 totals 11 residues. The V gene lost 8 bases and the J gene lost 2 bases, with 7 bases spanning the gap. Germline V CDR1 and CDR2: WSHSY, SAAADI. DNA for the CDR3: TGCGCCAGCTCCCCTGCCTACGAGCAGTACTTC. It specifies CASSPAYEQYF.

The chain combines TRBV27 with TRBJ1-1; weak D call: TRBD1 (6 bases). This CDR3 has 14 residues. Trimming shortened V by 4 bases and J by 11 bases, and 20 bases separated the two germline ends. Looked up from germline, CDR1 is MNHEY and CDR2 is SMNVEV (reference sequence). The CDR3 region has the DNA TGTGCCAGCAGTTCTCGAGCGGCAGGGGAAGGGGCTTTCTTT. Amino acids: CASSSRAAGEGAFF.

This clone was detected once. The rearrangement links TRBV6-1 to TRBJ1-1, with D maybe TRBD1 (5 bases). Germline V gives CDR1 MNHNS, CDR2 SASEGT. The CDR3 consists of 13 residues. Trimming pared 8 bases from V and 1 base from J, leaving 11 bases between. This CDR3 reads CASQKQGNTEAFF. The CDR3, as DNA: TGTGCCAGCCAGAAGCAGGGGAACACTGAAGCTTTCTTT.

The V call is TRBV5-5, the J call TRBJ1-1; D is unclear. Trimming removed 4 bases at V and 0 bases at J, with 13 bases between. Germline CDR1 SGHKS, CDR2 YYEKEE (reference sequence). The length of the CDR3 is 15 residues. The CDR3 region is CASSLRRLLNTEAFF. DNA for the CDR3: TGTGCCAGCAGCCTCCGGCGGCTGTTGAACACTGAAGCTTTCTTT.

This chain uses TRBV7-3 with TRBJ1-6; 7 positions agree with TRBD1. This CDR3 has 16 residues. Germline V lookup: CDR1 SGHTA, CDR2 FQGTGA. V was pared by 5 bases and J by 5 bases, with 9 bases of the junction left unmatched. The CDR3 protein is CASSLTGAYNNSPLHF. The CDR3 nucleotides are TGTGCCAGCAGCCTCACAGGGGCCTACAATAATTCACCCCTCCACTTT.

The chain has TRBV4-2 and TRBJ1-1, with D possibly being TRBD1 (5 bases). Germline CDR1 and CDR2: LGHNA and YNFKEQ. The CDR3 length is 15 residues. V gave up 0 bases and J gave up 2 bases, with 10 bases separating them. The CDR3 reads CASSQDAGGNTEAFF. CDR3 DNA: TGTGCCAGCAGCCAAGATGCGGGGGGAAACACTGAAGCTTTCTTT.

This chain joins TRBV5-6 and TRBJ2-3; weak D call: TRBD1 (6 bases). V was trimmed by 4 bases and J by 5 bases, leaving 14 bases between them. CDR1 SGHDT and CDR2 YYEEEE come from the germline V gene. The CDR3 is 14 residues long. The CDR3 nucleotides are TGTGCCAGCAGCCGTACAGGGCCCAGAGATACGCAGTATTTT. This sequence encodes CASSRTGPRDTQYF. Complete variable domain (other parts from reference TRBV5-6 and TRBJ2-3): DAGVTQSPTHLIKTRGQQVTLRCSPKSGHDTVSWYQQALGQGPQFIFQYYEEEERQRGNFPDRFSGHQFPNYSSELNVNALLLGDSALYLCASSRTGPRDTQYFGPGTRLTVL.

J is TRBJ2-1 and V is TRBV6-1; TRBD2 is a possible D gene (5 bases). This CDR3 has 13 residues. Germline V CDR1 and CDR2: MNHNS, SASEGT. The V and J ends lost 7 bases and 8 bases respectively, with 15 bases between them. CDR3 amino acids: CASKRGLGDEQFF. In DNA form, the CDR3 reads TGTGCCAGCAAGAGAGGGCTAGGCGATGAGCAGTTCTTC.

The rearrangement joins TRBV4-1 to TRBJ2-2; 9 nucleotides agree with TRBD2. The length of the CDR3 is 15 residues. Germline V gives CDR1 MGHRA, CDR2 YSYEKL. With V trimmed by 5 bases and J by 2 bases, 3 bases remained unmatched. The CDR3 DNA is TGCGCCAGCAGCGCGGGACTAGCCAACACCGGGGAGCTGTTTTTT. Residues: CASSAGLANTGELFF.

CDR3 bases: TGTGCCAGCAGCTTAGGGGGACAAAATGAGCAGTTCTTC. Translated: CASSLGGQNEQFF. This sequence joins TRBV7-3 and TRBJ2-1, with D tentatively TRBD1 (6 bases). The CDR3 sequence is 13 residues long. Trimming took off 2 bases at V and 7 bases at J, with 9 bases between the two ends. Germline lookup yields CDR1 SGHTA and CDR2 FQGTGA.

The chain links TRBV7-9 to TRBJ1-3, with D uncertain. V gave up 5 bases and J gave up 1 base, with 9 bases separating them. Germline CDR1 reads SEHNR; CDR2 reads FQNEAQ (reference sequence). The CDR3 is 14 amino acids. CDR3 sequence (DNA): TGTGCCAGCAGCGCTACTTGGTCTGGAAACACCATATATTTT. It translates to CASSATWSGNTIYF.

V is TRBV29-1 and J is TRBJ2-7, with 9 bases identical to TRBD2. The germline V gene encodes CDR1 SQVTM and CDR2 ANQGSEA. The CDR3 covers 12 residues. The V segment lost 4 bases and the J segment 6 bases; nucleotides outside the gene matches: 4. This CDR3 reads CSVGRGLAEQYF. The CDR3 DNA is TGCAGCGTTGGCCGGGGACTAGCCGAGCAGTACTTC.

The J gene is TRBJ1-1, the V gene TRBV2; D remains unclear. CDR1 and CDR2 from the germline V gene are SNHLY and FYNNEI. Trimming shortened V by 4 bases and J by 4 bases, and 10 bases separated the two germline ends. The CDR3 consists of 13 residues. CDR3: CASSGQPGTEAFF. For the CDR3, the DNA is TGTGCCAGCAGTGGACAACCCGGCACTGAAGCTTTCTTT.

To note about this clone: Other DNA sequences within the sample encode an identical CDR3. The rearrangement joins TRBV5-6 to TRBJ1-5; tentative D call: TRBD1 (6 bases). CDR1 and CDR2 (germline): SGHDT, YYEEEE. The CDR3 runs to 14 residues. Trimming shortened V by 1 base and J by 1 base, and 6 bases separated the two germline ends. The DNA of the CDR3 is TGTGCCAGCAGCTTGCAGGGGAGCAATCAGCCCCAGCATTTT. Protein: CASSLQGSNQPQHF.

Of note for this clone: Other DNA sequences from this sample encode an identical CDR3 as well. The gene calls are TRBV5-6 and TRBJ2-3, with D unresolved. The germline CDR1 and CDR2 sequences are SGHDT and YYEEEE. This CDR3 contains 13 residues. V was pared by 0 bases and J by 1 base, with 3 bases between. CDR3 sequence reads: CASSLAGTDTQYF. CDR3 coding DNA: TGTGCCAGCAGCTTGGCCGGCACAGATACGCAGTATTTT.

J is TRBJ2-3 and V is TRBV19, with 8 bases that match TRBD2. V gave up 5 bases and J gave up 5 bases; unmatched junction bases: 6. CDR3 length: 14 residues. CDR1 and CDR2 from the germline V gene are LNHDA and SQIVND (reference sequence). The CDR3 DNA sequence: TGTGCCAGTAGTCCGGGGGGGCGGGTAGATACGCAGTATTTT. Protein product: CASSPGGRVDTQYF.